This is a list of T cell receptor beta chains from one sample in a study of T cells in localized non-small cell lung cancer. Sequencing was performed with immunoSEQ multiplex PCR; in TCRdb, only in-frame clones are kept and a portion is missing. The table shows 30,000 or so clones, with approximately 90% occurring only once. The material sequenced was peripheral blood, taken before any cancer treatment. These receptors came from a female donor of 60 years or more with stage I lung adenocarcinoma. CDR3s include the opening cysteine and the closing phenylalanine or tryptophan. Each record gives: J gene, D gene, V gene, CDR3 protein. The D gene is left open where the match is weak.

J: TRBJ1-1; D: -; V: TRBV7-8; CDR3: CASSLARPTEAFF
J: TRBJ2-6; D: -; V: TRBV7-9; CDR3: CASSLDRWPRGANVLTF
J: TRBJ2-1; D: TRBD2; V: TRBV2; CDR3: CASSPRAGDNNEQFF
J: TRBJ2-5; D: TRBD2; V: TRBV7-9; CDR3: CASSVGTSGGISQETQYF
J: TRBJ2-5; D: -; V: TRBV19; CDR3: CASSTYTRRGSRRQETQYF
J: TRBJ2-5; D: -; V: TRBV29-1; CDR3: CSARRGGGGETQYF
J: TRBJ2-7; D: -; V: TRBV11-2; CDR3: CASSRTFSYEQYF
J: TRBJ2-7; D: -; V: TRBV7-2; CDR3: CASSYQDTYEQYF
J: TRBJ2-7; D: -; V: TRBV2; CDR3: CASRGGQLPGEQYF
J: TRBJ2-5; D: -; V: TRBV27; CDR3: CASSLNLLGGKTQYF
J: TRBJ1-5; D: TRBD1; V: TRBV6-6; CDR3: CASSSSAGGSNQPQHF
J: TRBJ2-5; D: TRBD1; V: TRBV7-8; CDR3: CASSQQGRETQYF
J: TRBJ2-3; D: -; V: TRBV7-3; CDR3: CASSLKGVAEGTDTQYF
J: TRBJ1-5; D: -; V: TRBV30; CDR3: CAWSGGDDQPQHF
J: TRBJ1-1; D: -; V: TRBV27; CDR3: CASAGQENTEAFF
J: TRBJ2-3; D: -; V: TRBV5-6; CDR3: CASSVTGIEGAQYF
J: TRBJ2-3; D: -; V: TRBV21-1; CDR3: CASSIPQLGQGDTQYF
J: TRBJ1-5; D: -; V: TRBV19; CDR3: CASKGQTMSNQPQHF
J: TRBJ1-1; D: -; V: TRBV5-1; CDR3: CASKEGNTEAFF
J: TRBJ2-5; D: -; V: TRBV27; CDR3: CASSLFGGGPGETQYF
J: TRBJ2-1; D: TRBD2; V: TRBV29-1; CDR3: CSSKRLAGANEQFF
J: TRBJ2-3; D: -; V: TRBV30; CDR3: CAWSYLGQSGDTQYF
J: TRBJ2-7; D: TRBD1; V: TRBV27; CDR3: CASSPQTGVPLYEQYF
J: TRBJ1-2; D: TRBD1; V: TRBV10-2; CDR3: CASKLQGAHGYTF
J: TRBJ2-1; D: -; V: TRBV6-5; CDR3: CASSYSRVGNEQFF
J: TRBJ2-7; D: TRBD1; V: TRBV9; CDR3: CASSVHWTGVYEQYF
J: TRBJ2-1; D: TRBD2; V: TRBV18; CDR3: CASSSGTNGNEQFF
J: TRBJ2-7; D: -; V: TRBV2; CDR3: CASGGVGFVEQYF
J: TRBJ2-7; D: -; V: TRBV19; CDR3: CASSIAPGPRDEQYF
J: TRBJ1-1; D: TRBD1; V: TRBV6-1; CDR3: CASSPTGTESEAFF
J: TRBJ1-1; D: -; V: TRBV7-9; CDR3: CASSSDVAGTEAFF
J: TRBJ2-5; D: -; V: TRBV28; CDR3: CASSPPAAYQETQYF
J: TRBJ1-2; D: TRBD1; V: TRBV7-9; CDR3: CASSLTQGVYGYTF
J: TRBJ2-7; D: TRBD2; V: TRBV19; CDR3: CASSRVAGRTYEQYF
J: TRBJ1-2; D: -; V: TRBV28; CDR3: CATLQGFFRGYTF
J: TRBJ2-1; D: -; V: TRBV28; CDR3: CASRILGNEQFF
J: TRBJ1-1; D: TRBD1; V: TRBV18; CDR3: CASSPPGQSLNTEAFF
J: TRBJ2-3; D: -; V: TRBV7-3; CDR3: CASSLDSFPDTQYF
J: TRBJ1-1; D: TRBD1; V: TRBV28; CDR3: CASSPRDSYTEAFF
J: TRBJ1-5; D: -; V: TRBV6-5; CDR3: CASSFSGANQPQHF